Listed here is a single T cell receptor (beta chain). Its antigen is not identified. From germline, CDR1 is MGHRA and CDR2 YSYEKL. Between the trimmed V and J ends, which lost 0 bases and 7 bases, there was a span of 16 bases. The CDR3 is 16 amino acids. Profiled with immunoSEQ multiplex PCR; TCRdb holds only in-frame clones, not every one. Of about 23,000 clones listed, 90% to 95% are singletons. The time point denotes: newly diagnosed, previously untreated cHL patient sample. Thawed PBMCs underwent magnetic negative selection to yield purified CD4+ T cells. Newly diagnosed classical Hodgkin lymphoma PBMCs, still untreated, provided the comparison samples. This record belongs to a study of PD-1 blockade in classical Hodgkin lymphoma. Findings and caveats of the study: Although disease activity or prior therapy may be involved, causes of the repertoire differences remain undefined. Newly diagnosed patients had baseline TCR diversity that was reportedly lower than that of healthy donors.

The chain uses TRBV4-1 and TRBJ1-5; a possible D gene is TRBD1 (5 bases). The sequenced material came from CD4+ T cells from blood. This receptor was obtained from a human donor with classical Hodgkin lymphoma. This chain's CDR3 is CASSQDWVRVGQPQHF. The DNA of the CDR3 is TGCGCCAGCAGCCAAGATTGGGTCAGGGTCGGCCAGCCCCAGCATTTT.